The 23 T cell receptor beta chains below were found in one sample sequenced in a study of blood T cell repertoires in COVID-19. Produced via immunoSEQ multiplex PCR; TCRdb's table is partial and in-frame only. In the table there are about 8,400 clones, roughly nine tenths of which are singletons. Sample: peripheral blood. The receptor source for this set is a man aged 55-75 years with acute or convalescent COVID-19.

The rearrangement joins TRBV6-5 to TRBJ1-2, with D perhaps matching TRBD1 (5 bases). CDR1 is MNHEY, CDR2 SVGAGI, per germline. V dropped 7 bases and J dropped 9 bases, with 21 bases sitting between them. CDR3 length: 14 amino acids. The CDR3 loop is CASTRAGAAESYTF. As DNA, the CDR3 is TGTGCCAGCACCAGGGCGGGAGCGGCCGAAAGCTACACCTTC.

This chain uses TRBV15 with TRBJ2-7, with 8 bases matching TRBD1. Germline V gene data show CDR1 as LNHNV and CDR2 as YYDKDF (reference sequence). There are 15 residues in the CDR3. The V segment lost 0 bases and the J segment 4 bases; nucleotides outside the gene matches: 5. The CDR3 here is CATSRDQGAMYEQYF. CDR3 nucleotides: TGTGCCACCAGCAGAGATCAGGGGGCAATGTACGAGCAGTACTTC.

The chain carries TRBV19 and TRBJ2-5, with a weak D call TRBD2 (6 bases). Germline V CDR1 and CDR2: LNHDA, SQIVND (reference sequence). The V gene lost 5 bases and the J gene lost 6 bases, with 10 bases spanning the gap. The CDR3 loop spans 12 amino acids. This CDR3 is CASSPGEQTQYF. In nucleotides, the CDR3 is TGTGCCAGTAGTCCGGGGGAACAGACCCAGTACTTC.

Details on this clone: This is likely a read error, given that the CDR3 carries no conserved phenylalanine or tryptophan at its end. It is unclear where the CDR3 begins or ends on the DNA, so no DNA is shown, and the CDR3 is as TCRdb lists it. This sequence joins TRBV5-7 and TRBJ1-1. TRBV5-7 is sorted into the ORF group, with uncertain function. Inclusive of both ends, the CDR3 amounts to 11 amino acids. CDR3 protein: CASSLLGLVKI.

The CDR3 DNA sequence: TGTGCCAGCAGCCAGCAGGGGGCCCTCCCATTATCCCAGTTCTTC. Protein sequence: CASSQQGALPLSQFF. V gene TRBV14 combines with J gene TRBJ2-1; 8 bases fit TRBD1. The CDR3 extends over 15 amino acids. Losses at the gene ends were 3 bases for V and 13 bases for J; bases not matched to a gene: 14. CDR1 and CDR2 from the germline V gene are SGHDN and FVKESK.

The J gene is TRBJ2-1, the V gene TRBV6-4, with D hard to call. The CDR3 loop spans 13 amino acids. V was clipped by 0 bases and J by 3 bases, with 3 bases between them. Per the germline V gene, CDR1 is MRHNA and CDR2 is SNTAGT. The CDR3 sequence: CASSDSSYNEQFF. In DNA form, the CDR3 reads TGTGCCAGCAGTGACTCTAGCTACAATGAGCAGTTCTTC.

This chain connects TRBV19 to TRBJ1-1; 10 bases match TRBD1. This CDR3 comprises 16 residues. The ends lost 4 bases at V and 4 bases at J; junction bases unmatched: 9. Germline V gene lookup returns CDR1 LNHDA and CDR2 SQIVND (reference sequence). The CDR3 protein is CASSTLDRGRGTEAFF. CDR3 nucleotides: TGTGCCAGTAGTACTCTAGACAGGGGGCGAGGCACTGAAGCTTTCTTT.

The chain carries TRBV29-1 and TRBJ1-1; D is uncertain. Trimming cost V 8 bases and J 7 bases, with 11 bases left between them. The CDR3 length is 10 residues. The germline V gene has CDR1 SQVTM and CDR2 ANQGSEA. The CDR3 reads CSKTVREAFF. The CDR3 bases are TGCAGCAAAACTGTGCGTGAAGCTTTCTTT.

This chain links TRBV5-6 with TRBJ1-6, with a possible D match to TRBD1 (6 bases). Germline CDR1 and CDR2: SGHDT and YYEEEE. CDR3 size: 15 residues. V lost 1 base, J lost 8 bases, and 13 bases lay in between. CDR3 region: CASSLRAQGYSPLHF. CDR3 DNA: TGTGCCAGCAGCTTGCGTGCCCAGGGGTATTCACCCCTCCACTTT.

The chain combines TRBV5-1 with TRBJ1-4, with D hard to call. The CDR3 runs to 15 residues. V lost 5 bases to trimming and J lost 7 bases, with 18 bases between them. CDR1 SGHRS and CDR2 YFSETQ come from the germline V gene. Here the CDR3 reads CASSSLDSRSEKLFF. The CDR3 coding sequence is TGCGCCAGCAGTAGTCTGGACTCGCGGAGTGAAAAACTGTTTTTT.

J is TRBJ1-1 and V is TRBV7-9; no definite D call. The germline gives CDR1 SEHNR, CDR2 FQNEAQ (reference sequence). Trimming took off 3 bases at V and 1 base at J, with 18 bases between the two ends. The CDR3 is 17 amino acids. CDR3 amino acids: CASSLEGLGRGNTEAFF. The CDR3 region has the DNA TGTGCCAGCAGCTTGGAAGGTCTGGGGAGAGGGAACACTGAAGCTTTCTTT.

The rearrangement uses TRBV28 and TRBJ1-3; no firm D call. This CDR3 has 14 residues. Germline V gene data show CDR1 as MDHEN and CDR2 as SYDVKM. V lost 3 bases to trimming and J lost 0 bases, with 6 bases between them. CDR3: CASSLEYSGNTIYF. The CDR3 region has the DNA TGTGCCAGCAGTTTGGAGTACTCTGGAAACACCATATATTTT.

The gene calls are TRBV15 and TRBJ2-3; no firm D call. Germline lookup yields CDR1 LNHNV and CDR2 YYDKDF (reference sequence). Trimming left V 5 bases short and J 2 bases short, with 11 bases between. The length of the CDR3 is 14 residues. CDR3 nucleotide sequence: TGTGCCACCAGCGGAATACAGCTCACAGATACGCAGTATTTT. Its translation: CATSGIQLTDTQYF.

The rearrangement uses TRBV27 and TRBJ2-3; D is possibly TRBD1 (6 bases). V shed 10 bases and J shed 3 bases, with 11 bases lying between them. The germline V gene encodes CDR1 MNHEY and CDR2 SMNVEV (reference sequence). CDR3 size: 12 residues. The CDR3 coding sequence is TGTGCCACCAAGGACAGAACAGATACGCAGTATTTT. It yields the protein CATKDRTDTQYF.

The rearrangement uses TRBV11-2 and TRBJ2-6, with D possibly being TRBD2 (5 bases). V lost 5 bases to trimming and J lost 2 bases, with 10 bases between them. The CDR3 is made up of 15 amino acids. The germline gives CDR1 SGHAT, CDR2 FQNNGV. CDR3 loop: CASSPGEPGANVLTF. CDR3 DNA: TGTGCCAGCAGCCCCGGGGAACCTGGGGCCAACGTCCTGACTTTC.

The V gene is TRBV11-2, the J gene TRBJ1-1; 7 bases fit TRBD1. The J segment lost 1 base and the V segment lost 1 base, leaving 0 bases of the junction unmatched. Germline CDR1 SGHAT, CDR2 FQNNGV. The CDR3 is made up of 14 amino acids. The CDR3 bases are TGTGCCAGCAGCTTAGGACAGGGGAACACTGAAGCTTTCTTT. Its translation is CASSLGQGNTEAFF.

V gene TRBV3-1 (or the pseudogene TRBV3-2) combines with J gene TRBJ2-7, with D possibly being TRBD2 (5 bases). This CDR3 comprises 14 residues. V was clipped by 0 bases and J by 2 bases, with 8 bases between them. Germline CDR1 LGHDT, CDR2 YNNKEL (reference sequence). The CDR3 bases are TGTGCCAGCAGCCAAGATGAGGGCACCTACGAGCAGTACTTC. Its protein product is CASSQDEGTYEQYF.

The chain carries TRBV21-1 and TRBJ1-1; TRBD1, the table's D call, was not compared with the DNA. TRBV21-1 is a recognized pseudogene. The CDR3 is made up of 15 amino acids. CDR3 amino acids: CASSIEETENTEAFF. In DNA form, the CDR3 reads TGTGCCAGCAGCATTGAGGAGACAGAGAACACTGAAGCTTTCTTT.

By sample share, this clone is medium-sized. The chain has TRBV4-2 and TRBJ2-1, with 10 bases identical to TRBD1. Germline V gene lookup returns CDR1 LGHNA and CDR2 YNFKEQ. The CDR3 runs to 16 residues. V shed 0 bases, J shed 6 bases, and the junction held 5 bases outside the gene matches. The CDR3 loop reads CASSQDRGDRGNEQFF. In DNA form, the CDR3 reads TGTGCCAGCAGCCAAGATCGGGGGGACAGGGGCAATGAGCAGTTCTTC.

The CDR3 bases are TGTGCCAGCAGTGAAGCGTGGCAGAATCAGCCCCAGCATTTT. Translating gives CASSEAWQNQPQHF. This chain links TRBV6-1 with TRBJ1-5; D unresolved. The CDR3 covers 14 residues. Trimming pared 0 bases from V and 4 bases from J, leaving 7 bases between. CDR1 and CDR2 (germline): MNHNS, SASEGT.

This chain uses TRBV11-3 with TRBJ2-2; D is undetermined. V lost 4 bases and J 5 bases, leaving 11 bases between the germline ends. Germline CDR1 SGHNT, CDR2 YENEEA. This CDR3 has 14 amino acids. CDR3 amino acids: CASSSRGNTGELFF. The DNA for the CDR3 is TGTGCCAGCAGCTCTCGCGGAAATACCGGGGAGCTGTTTTTT.

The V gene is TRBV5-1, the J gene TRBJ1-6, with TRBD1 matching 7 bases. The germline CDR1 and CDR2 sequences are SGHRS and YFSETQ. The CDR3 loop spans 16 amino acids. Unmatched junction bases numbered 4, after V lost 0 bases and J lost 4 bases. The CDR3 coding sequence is TGCGCCAGCAGCTTGGGCGGGACAGCATATAATTCACCCCTCCACTTT. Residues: CASSLGGTAYNSPLHF.

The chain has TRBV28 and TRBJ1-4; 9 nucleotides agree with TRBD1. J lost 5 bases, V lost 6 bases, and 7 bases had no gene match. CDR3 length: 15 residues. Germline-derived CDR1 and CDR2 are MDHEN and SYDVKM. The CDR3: CASSSSGTGNEKLFF. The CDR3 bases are TGTGCCAGCAGCTCCTCCGGGACAGGGAATGAAAAACTGTTTTTT.